The text below deals with one TCR beta chain. Sequencing targeted expressed TCRB transcripts, as all isolated RNA had been reverse transcribed. Repertoires were generated with immunoSEQ multiplex PCR, while TCRdb's copy carries only in-frame clones and drops some. The sample has about 140,000 clones, 6.9% seen once. This specimen belongs to a study of beta chain features in type 1 diabetes. V dropped 6 bases and J dropped 1 base, with 13 bases sitting between them. This CDR3 region has 15 residues. Germline-derived CDR1 and CDR2 are ENHRY and SYGVKD. All sorted populations exceeded 95% purity. Specimen: central memory CD4+ T cells from blood. The V gene is TRBV10-3, the J gene TRBJ1-5; D is possibly TRBD1 (5 bases). The clonotype originates from a woman aged 30 to 39 in good health. The CDR3 DNA sequence: TGTGCCATCAGGCAGGGTTTGGAGAGCAATCAGCCCCAGCATTTT. Its translation is CAIRQGLESNQPQHF.